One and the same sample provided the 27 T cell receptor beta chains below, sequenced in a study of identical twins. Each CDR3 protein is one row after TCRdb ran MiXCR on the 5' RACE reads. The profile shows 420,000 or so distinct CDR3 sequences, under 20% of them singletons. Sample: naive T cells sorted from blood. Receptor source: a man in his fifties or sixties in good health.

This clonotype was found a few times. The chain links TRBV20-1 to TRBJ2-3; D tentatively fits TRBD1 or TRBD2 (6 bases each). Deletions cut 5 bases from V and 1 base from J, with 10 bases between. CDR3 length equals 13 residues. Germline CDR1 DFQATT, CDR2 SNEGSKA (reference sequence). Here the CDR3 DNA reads TGCAGTGCTGGGAGGACAGGCACAGATACGCAGTATTTT. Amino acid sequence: CSAGRTGTDTQYF.

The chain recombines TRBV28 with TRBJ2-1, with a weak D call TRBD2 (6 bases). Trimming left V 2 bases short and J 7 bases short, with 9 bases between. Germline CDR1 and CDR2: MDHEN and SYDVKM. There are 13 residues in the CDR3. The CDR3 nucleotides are TGTGCCAGCAGTTTAGGAGGGACGAATGAGCAGTTCTTC. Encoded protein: CASSLGGTNEQFF.

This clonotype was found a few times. Written as DNA, the CDR3 is TGCGCCAGCAGCTTGGCTGTATCTGGCACCGGGGAGCTGTTTTTT. Amino acid sequence: CASSLAVSGTGELFF. The chain links TRBV5-1 to TRBJ2-2; no reliable D call. The germline CDR1 and CDR2 sequences are SGHRS and YFSETQ. The CDR3 loop spans 15 amino acids. The V and J ends lost 0 bases and 4 bases respectively, with 10 bases between them.

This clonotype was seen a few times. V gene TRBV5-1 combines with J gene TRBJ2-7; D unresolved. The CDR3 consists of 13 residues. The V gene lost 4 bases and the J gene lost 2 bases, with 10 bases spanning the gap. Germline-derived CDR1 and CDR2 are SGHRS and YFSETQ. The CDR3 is CASSGGPTYEQYF. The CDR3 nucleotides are TGCGCCAGCAGCGGCGGACCAACCTACGAGCAGTACTTC. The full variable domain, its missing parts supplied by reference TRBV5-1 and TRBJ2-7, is KAGVTQTPRYLIKTRGQQVTLSCSPISGHRSVSWYQQTPGQGLQFLFEYFSETQRNKGNFPGRFSGRQFSNSRSEMNVSTLELGDSALYLCASSGGPTYEQYFGPGTRLTVT.

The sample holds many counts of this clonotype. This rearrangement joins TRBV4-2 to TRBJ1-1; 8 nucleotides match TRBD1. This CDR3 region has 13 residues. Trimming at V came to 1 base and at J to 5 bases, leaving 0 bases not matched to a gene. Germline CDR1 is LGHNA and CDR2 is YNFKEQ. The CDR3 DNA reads TGTGCCAGCAGCCAAGGGACAGGGACTGAAGCTTTCTTT. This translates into CASSQGTGTEAFF.

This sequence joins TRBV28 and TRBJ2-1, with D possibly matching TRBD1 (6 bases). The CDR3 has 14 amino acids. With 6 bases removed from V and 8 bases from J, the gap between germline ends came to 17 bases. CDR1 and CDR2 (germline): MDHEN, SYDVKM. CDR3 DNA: TGTGCCAGCAGCCAGGGGCGTATAATCGATGAGCAGTTCTTC. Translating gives CASSQGRIIDEQFF.

The CDR3 coding sequence is TGTGCCAGCAGCGCATACACCCGGGACACTGAAGCTTTCTTT. Translation: CASSAYTRDTEAFF. The chain is built from TRBV7-6 and TRBJ1-1, with D hard to call. The germline gives CDR1 SGHVS, CDR2 FNYEAQ. The V and J ends lost 5 bases and 3 bases respectively, with 13 bases between them. This CDR3 spans 14 amino acids. Drawing the rest from reference TRBV7-6 and TRBJ1-1, the complete variable domain is GAGVSQSPRYKVTKRGQDVALRCDPISGHVSLYWYRQALGQGPEFLTYFNYEAQQDKSGLPNDRFSAERPEGSISTLTIQRTEQRDSAMYRCASSAYTRDTEAFFGQGTRLTVV.

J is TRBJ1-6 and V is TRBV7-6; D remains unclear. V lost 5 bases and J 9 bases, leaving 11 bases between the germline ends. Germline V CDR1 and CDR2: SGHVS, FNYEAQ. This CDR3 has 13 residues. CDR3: CASSRENPSPLHF. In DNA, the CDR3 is TGTGCCAGCAGCCGCGAGAACCCTTCACCCCTCCACTTT.

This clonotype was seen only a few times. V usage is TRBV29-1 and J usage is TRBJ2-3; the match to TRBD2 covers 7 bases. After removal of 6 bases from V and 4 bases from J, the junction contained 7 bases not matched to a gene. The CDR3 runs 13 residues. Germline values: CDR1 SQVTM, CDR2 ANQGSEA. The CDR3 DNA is TGCAGCGTAGAATTTACTAGCGCAGATACGCAGTATTTT. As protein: CSVEFTSADTQYF.

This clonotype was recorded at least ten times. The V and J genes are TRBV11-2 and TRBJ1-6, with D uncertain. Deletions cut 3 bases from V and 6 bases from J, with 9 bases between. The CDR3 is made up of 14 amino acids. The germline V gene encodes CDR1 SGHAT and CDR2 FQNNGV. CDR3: CASSFQEVNSPLHF. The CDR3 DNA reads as TGTGCCAGCAGCTTCCAGGAGGTTAATTCACCCCTCCACTTT.

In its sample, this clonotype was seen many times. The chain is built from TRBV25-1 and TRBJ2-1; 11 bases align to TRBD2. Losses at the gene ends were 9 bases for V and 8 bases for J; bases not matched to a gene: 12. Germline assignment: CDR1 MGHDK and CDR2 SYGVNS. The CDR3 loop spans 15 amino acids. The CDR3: CARAVAGGPPDEQFF. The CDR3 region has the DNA TGTGCCAGAGCCGTAGCGGGGGGGCCCCCCGATGAGCAGTTCTTC.

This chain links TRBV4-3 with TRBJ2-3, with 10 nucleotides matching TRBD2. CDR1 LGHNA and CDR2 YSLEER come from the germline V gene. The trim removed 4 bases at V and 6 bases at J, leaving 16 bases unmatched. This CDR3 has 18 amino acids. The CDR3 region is CASSRTAGGQDSADTQYF. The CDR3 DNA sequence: TGCGCCAGCAGCCGCACAGCGGGGGGGCAAGATAGTGCTGATACGCAGTATTTT.

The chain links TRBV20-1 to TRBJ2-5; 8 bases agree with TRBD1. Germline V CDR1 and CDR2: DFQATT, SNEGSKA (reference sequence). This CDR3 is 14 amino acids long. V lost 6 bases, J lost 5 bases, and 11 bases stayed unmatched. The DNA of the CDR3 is TGCAGTGCGATCAGACAGGGGATGACGGAGACCCAGTACTTC. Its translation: CSAIRQGMTETQYF.

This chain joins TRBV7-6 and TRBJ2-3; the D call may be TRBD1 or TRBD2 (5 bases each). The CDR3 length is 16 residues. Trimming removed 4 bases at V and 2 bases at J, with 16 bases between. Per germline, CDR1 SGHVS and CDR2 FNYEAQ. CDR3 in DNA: TGTGCCAGCAGCTCCCGGGACCCCAGGACCACAGATACGCAGTATTTT. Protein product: CASSSRDPRTTDTQYF.

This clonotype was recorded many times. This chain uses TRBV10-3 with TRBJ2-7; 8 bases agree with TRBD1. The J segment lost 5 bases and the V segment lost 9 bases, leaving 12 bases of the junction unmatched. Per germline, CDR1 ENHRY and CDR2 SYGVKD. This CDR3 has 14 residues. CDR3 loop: CAISTRTGTNEQYF. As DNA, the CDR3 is TGTGCCATTTCCACCCGGACAGGGACGAACGAGCAGTACTTC.

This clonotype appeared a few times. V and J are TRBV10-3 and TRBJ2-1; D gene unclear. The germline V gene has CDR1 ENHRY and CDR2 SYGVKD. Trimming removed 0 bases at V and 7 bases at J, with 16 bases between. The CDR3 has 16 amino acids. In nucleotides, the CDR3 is TGTGCCATCAGTGAGTCGTTGGTAGGAAACACGAATGAGCAGTTCTTC. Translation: CAISESLVGNTNEQFF.

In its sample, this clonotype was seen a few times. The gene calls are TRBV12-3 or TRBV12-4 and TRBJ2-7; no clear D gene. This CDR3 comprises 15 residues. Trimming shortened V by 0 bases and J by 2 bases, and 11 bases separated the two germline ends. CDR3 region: CASSLAGNFAYEQYF. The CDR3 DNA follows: TGTGCCAGCAGTTTAGCAGGGAATTTCGCCTACGAGCAGTACTTC.

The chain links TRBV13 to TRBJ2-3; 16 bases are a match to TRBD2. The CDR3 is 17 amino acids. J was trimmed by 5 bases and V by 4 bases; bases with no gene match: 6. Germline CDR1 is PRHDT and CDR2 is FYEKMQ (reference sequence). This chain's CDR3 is CASSSGLAGGRGDTQYF. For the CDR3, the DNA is TGTGCCAGCAGCTCGGGACTAGCGGGGGGGCGAGGAGATACGCAGTATTTT.

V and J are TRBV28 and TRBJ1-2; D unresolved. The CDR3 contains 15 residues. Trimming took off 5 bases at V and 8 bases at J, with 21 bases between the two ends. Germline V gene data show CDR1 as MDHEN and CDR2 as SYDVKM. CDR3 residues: CASSLFGLAKEGYTF. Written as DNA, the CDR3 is TGTGCCAGCAGTCTCTTCGGGCTGGCTAAGGAAGGCTACACCTTC.

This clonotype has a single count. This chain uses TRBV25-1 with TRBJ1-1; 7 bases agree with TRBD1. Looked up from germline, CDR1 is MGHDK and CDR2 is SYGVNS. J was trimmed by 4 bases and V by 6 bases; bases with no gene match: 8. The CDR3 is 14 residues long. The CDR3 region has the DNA TGTGCCAGCAGGCAGACAGGGATTTTCACTGAAGCTTTCTTT. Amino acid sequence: CASRQTGIFTEAFF.

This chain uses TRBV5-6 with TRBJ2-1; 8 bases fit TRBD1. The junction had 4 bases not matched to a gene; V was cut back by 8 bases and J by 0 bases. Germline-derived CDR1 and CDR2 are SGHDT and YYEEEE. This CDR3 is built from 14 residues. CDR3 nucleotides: TGTGCCAGTAGGACAGGGAGCTCCTACAATGAGCAGTTCTTC. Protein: CASRTGSSYNEQFF.

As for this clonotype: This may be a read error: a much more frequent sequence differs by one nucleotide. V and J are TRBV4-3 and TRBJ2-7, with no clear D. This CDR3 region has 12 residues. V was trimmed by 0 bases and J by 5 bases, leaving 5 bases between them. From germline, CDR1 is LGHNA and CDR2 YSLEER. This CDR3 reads CASSQEGHEQYF. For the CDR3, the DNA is TGCGCCAGCAGCCAAGAGGGTCACGAGCAGTACTTC.

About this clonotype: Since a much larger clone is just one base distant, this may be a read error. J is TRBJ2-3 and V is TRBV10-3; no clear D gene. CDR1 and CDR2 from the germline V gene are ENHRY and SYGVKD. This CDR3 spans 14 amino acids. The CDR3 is CAISQSTRPDTQYF. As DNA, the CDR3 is TGTGCCATCAGTCAGTCTACCAGACCAGATACGCAGTATTTT.

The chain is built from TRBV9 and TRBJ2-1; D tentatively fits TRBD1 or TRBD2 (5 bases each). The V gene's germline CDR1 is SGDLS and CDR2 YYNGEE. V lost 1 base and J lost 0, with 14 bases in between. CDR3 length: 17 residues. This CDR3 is CASSVIPGGTSYNEQFF. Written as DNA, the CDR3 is TGTGCCAGCAGCGTAATTCCGGGTGGGACCTCCTACAATGAGCAGTTCTTC.

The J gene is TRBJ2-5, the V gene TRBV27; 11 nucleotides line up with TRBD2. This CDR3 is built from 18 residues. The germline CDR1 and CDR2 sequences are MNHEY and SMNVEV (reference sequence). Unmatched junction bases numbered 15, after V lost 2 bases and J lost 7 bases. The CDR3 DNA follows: TGTGCCAGCAGTTTAAGTGGCCTGACTAGCGGGACCTCTGGGACCCAGTACTTC. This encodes CASSLSGLTSGTSGTQYF.

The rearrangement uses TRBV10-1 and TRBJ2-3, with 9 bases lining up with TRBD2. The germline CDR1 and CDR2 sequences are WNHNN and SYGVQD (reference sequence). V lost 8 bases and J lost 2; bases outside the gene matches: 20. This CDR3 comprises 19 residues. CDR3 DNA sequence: TGCGCCAGCTCGCAGGCGGTTAGCGGGGGACGGAACTTCACAGATACGCAGTATTTT. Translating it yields CASSQAVSGGRNFTDTQYF.

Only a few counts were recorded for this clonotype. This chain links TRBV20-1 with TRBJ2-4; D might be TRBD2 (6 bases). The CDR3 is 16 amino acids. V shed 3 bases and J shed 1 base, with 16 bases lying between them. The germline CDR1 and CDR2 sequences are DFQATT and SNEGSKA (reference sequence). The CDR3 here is CSASRWGDGAKNIQYF. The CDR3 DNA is TGCAGTGCTAGCAGATGGGGGGACGGGGCCAAAAACATTCAGTACTTC.